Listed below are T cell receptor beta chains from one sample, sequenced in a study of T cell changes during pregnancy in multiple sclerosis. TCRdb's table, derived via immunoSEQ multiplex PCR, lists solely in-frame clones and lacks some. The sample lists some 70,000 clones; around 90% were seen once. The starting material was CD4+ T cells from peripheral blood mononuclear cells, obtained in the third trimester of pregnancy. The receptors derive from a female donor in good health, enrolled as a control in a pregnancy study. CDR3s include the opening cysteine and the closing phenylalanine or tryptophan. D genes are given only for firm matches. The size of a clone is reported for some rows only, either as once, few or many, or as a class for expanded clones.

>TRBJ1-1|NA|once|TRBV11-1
CASSLLITEAFF
TGTGCCAGCAGCCTTCTAATTACTGAAGCTTTCTTT
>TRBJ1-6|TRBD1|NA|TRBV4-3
CASSQEDRVNSPLHF
TGCGCCAGCAGCCAGGAGGACAGGGTTAATTCACCCCTCCACTTT
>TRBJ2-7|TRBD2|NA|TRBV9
CASSVGAGGIIKQYF
TGTGCCAGCAGCGTAGGGGCGGGGGGGATTATAAAGCAGTACTTC
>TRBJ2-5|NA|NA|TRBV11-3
CASSTRDSQETQYF
TGTGCCAGCAGCACCCGAGACAGTCAAGAGACCCAGTACTTC
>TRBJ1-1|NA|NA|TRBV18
CASSPTEMNTEAFF
TGTGCCAGCTCACCAACAGAAATGAACACTGAAGCTTTCTTT
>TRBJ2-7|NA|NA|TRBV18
CASSPVNSPYEQYF
TGTGCCAGCTCACCAGTGAACAGCCCCTACGAGCAGTACTTC
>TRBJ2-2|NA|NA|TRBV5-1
CASSLDGTANTGELFF
TGCGCCAGCAGCTTGGACGGGACTGCGAACACCGGGGAGCTGTTTTTT
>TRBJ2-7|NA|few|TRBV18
CASAAPGHEQYF
TGTGCCAGCGCAGCGCCTGGCCACGAGCAGTACTTC
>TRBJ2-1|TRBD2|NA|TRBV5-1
CASSPVRGGDNEQFF
TGCGCCAGCAGCCCCGTCCGGGGGGGAGACAATGAGCAGTTCTTC
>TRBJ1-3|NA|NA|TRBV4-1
CASSQGGGFRGYGNTIYF
TGCGCCAGCAGCCAAGGTGGGGGCTTTCGAGGGTATGGAAACACCATATATTTT
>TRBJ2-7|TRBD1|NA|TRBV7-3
CASSRDRVVSYEQYF
TGTGCCAGCAGCCGTGACAGGGTGGTATCCTACGAGCAGTACTTC
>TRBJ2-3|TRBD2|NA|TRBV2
CASRTLPGGGGTDTQYF
TGTGCCAGCAGGACCCTCCCGGGTGGGGGGGGCACAGATACGCAGTATTTT
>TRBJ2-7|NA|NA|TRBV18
CASSPPGDYEQYF
TGTGCCAGCTCACCACCAGGGGACTACGAGCAGTACTTC
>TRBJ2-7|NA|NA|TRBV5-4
CASSDRGRAYEQYF
TGTGCCAGCAGCGACCGAGGCCGCGCCTACGAGCAGTACTTC
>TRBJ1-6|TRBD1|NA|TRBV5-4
CASSLDRANSPLHF
TGTGCCAGCAGCCTCGACAGGGCTAATTCACCCCTCCACTTT
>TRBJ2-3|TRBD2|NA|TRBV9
CASAESGGLTDTQYF
TGTGCCAGCGCCGAGAGCGGGGGCCTCACAGATACGCAGTATTTT
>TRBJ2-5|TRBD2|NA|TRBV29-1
CSARTSRQTQYF
TGCAGCGCCCGGACTAGCAGGCAGACCCAGTACTTC
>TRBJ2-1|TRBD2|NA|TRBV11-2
CASSLTLAGGNNEQFF
TGTGCCAGCAGCCTAACCCTAGCGGGGGGCAACAATGAGCAGTTCTTC
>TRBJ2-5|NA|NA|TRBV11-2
CASSLRAKIGGSQETQYF
TGTGCCAGCAGCTTAAGGGCAAAGATCGGGGGTTCCCAAGAGACCCAGTACTTC
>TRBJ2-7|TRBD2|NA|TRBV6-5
CASSSGASYEQYF
TGTGCCAGCAGTAGCGGGGCCTCCTACGAGCAGTACTTC
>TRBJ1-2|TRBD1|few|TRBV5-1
CASSLARTGDGYTF
TGCGCCAGCAGCTTGGCCCGGACAGGGGACGGCTACACCTTC
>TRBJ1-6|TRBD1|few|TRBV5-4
CASMQQGQPSPLHF
TGTGCCAGCATGCAACAGGGACAGCCTTCACCCCTCCACTTT
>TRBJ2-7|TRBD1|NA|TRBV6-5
CASSYSGQGSYEQYF
TGTGCCAGCAGTTACTCGGGACAGGGCTCCTACGAGCAGTACTTC
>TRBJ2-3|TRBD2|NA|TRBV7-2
CASSLFIAGTGDTQYF
TGTGCCAGCAGCTTATTCATAGCGGGGACGGGAGATACGCAGTATTTT
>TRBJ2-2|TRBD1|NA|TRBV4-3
CASSQGTTGLTGELFF
TGCGCCAGCAGCCAAGGGACGACAGGGCTCACCGGGGAGCTGTTTTTT
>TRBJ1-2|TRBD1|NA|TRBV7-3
CASSGQGEYGYTF
TGTGCCAGCAGCGGACAGGGAGAATATGGCTACACCTTC
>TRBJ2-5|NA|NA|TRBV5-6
CASSPTGSPETQYF
TGTGCCAGCAGCCCGACTGGTAGTCCAGAGACCCAGTACTTC
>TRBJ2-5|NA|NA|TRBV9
CASSANPGETQYF
TGTGCCAGCAGCGCCAACCCCGGGGAGACCCAGTACTTC